This T cell receptor beta chain was sequenced during a study of blood T cell repertoires in COVID-19. Study at large: T cells, B-cell-depleted T cells, or PBMCs supplied cDNA or gDNA.

Clones were sequenced by immunoSEQ multiplex PCR, and TCRdb holds only the in-frame ones, with some missing. The profile shows more than 300,000 clones, under 95% of them singletons. Before being deemed recovered, Cohort 3 donors had two negative PCRs, clearance, or symptom resolution. The CDR3 consists of 15 residues. Germline CDR1 reads MGHRA; CDR2 reads YSYEKL. With 2 bases removed from V and 0 bases from J, the gap between germline ends came to 10 bases. The source material was PBMCs or T cells enriched from blood (not recorded which). The chain has TRBV4-1 and TRBJ1-1; D is ambiguous. This sequence originates from a woman aged 30 to 39 who had recovered from COVID-19. For the CDR3, the DNA is TGCGCCAGCAGCCAATCTTCTCAGATGAACACTGAAGCTTTCTTT. Translated, it gives CASSQSSQMNTEAFF.